This T cell receptor beta chain is from a study of CD8 T cells in ankylosing spondylitis (dated by TCRdb to 2015 to 2018). Regarding the study in general: T cell receptor beta repertoires were profiled in healthy donors and ankylosing spondylitis patients so that disease-linked TCR variants could be found. The full study cohort was made up of about 25 ankylosing spondylitis patients and 108 healthy donors. Peripheral blood samples were taken, and synovial fluid was additionally collected from ankylosing spondylitis patients. What the research found in general, with its limitations: The disease-linked clones had a CD8+ phenotype and were found at relatively low frequencies in peripheral blood. According to the report, matched synovial fluid samples from ankylosing spondylitis patients were significantly enriched for the disease-linked clones. A TCR beta motif of about 8 highly homologous amino acid variants appeared characteristic of blood from ankylosing spondylitis patients. Some TCR beta motif variants had previously been reported in synovial fluid and blood of reactive arthritis patients, which suggested common disease-initiation mechanisms.

The CDR3 spans 16 residues, from the cysteine through the phenylalanine. The kept DNA is CDR3 alone, 48 bases in frame from the first base. V loses 6 bases at its end and J loses 3 bases; junction bases beyond the gene matches: 11. According to the germline V gene (reference sequence), CDR1 reads MNHEY and CDR2 reads SMNVEV. Ten or more counts support this clonotype. Its antigen target is currently unknown. Per-nucleotide qualities are absent, and no much larger clonotype sits a single base away. Sequenced on an Illumina HiSeq 2500. TCR beta libraries were prepared by quantitative 5'-RACE with molecular barcodes. The paper's processing steps were these. Disease-linked TCR variants were identified with a new computational method built on a probabilistic model of VDJ rearrangement. The public reads were reanalyzed by TCRdb: fastp trimming at Q25, MiXCR alignment, in-frame beta chains only. When rows share a CDR3 protein, they turn into one entry using the most common DNA and genes. The V and J calls here are based on TCRdb, not the publication. The sample has fewer than 200,000 distinct CDR3 sequences on record, around 18% of them singletons. Around 7.6% of the sample goes to the ten largest clones.

The receptor chain draws on TRBV27 and TRBJ2-7, and 10 bases in between align with TRBD2. The sample consisted of blood, either unsorted or a sorted T cell fraction (not recorded which). This clonotype originated in a male donor with ankylosing spondylitis or in good health (not recorded which). The encoded CDR3 is CASSLTLAGVRYEQYF. The nucleotide sequence reads TGTGCCAGCAGCCTAACGCTAGCGGGAGTTCGCTACGAGCAGTACTTC.